The 15 T cell receptor beta chains presented below share a single source sample, sequenced in a study of blood T cell repertoires in COVID-19. This table comes from immunoSEQ multiplex PCR, and its TCRdb copy is limited to in-frame clones, with some not included. This table has tens of thousands of clones, more than 75% appearing once. The sequencing input was peripheral blood. All receptors come from an older man with acute or convalescent COVID-19.

The rearrangement links TRBV5-3 to TRBJ2-7; weak D call: TRBD1 (6 bases). TRBV5-3 is annotated as an ORF whose role is uncertain. With 4 bases removed from V and 0 bases from J, the gap between germline ends came to 11 bases. This CDR3 spans 14 amino acids. CDR3 loop: CARSRTGCSYEQYF. The CDR3 region has the DNA TGTGCCAGAAGCCGTACAGGGTGCTCCTACGAGCAGTACTTC.

This clone was recorded a few times. The genes are TRBV5-1 and TRBJ1-1; 7 nucleotides align to TRBD1. V lost 0 bases, J lost 0 bases, and 11 bases stayed unmatched. Germline loops: CDR1 SGHRS, CDR2 YFSETQ. The CDR3 runs 18 residues. As DNA, the CDR3 is TGCGCCAGCAGCTTGGCTGGGGACAGACACCTCATGAACACTGAAGCTTTCTTT. It encodes CASSLAGDRHLMNTEAFF.

This clone was seen a handful of times. V and J are TRBV10-2 and TRBJ1-5; 8 bases map to TRBD1. Trimming took 4 bases from V and 0 from J; bases not matched to a gene: 5. The CDR3 is made up of 16 amino acids. Germline lookup yields CDR1 WSHSY and CDR2 SAAADI. CDR3: CASSVAGTGSNQPQHF. DNA of the CDR3: TGCGCCAGCAGTGTCGCCGGGACAGGTAGCAATCAGCCCCAGCATTTT.

The CDR3 spells CASSIGSSSYNSPLHF. CDR3 in DNA: TGTGCCAGCAGCATAGGTTCCAGCTCCTATAATTCACCCCTCCACTTT. This chain uses TRBV7-9 with TRBJ1-6; D remains unclear. V dropped 5 bases and J dropped 0 bases, with 11 bases sitting between them. Germline V gene data show CDR1 as SEHNR and CDR2 as FQNEAQ (reference sequence). The CDR3 length is 16 residues.

The rearrangement joins TRBV12-3 or TRBV12-4 to TRBJ1-1; TRBD1 aligns across 8 bases. CDR3 size: 13 residues. V gave up 6 bases and J gave up 6 bases; unmatched junction bases: 6. CDR3 sequence reads: CASRYPTGAEAFF. DNA of the CDR3: TGTGCCAGCAGGTACCCGACAGGGGCTGAAGCTTTCTTT.

This chain connects TRBV28 to TRBJ2-7, with 15 bases fitting TRBD2. Germline assignment: CDR1 MDHEN and CDR2 SYDVKM. CDR3 length: 15 amino acids. The CDR3: CAAGTSGRQSYEQYF. Written as DNA, the CDR3 is TGTGCAGCCGGGACTAGCGGGAGGCAATCCTACGAGCAGTACTTC.

The rearrangement joins TRBV7-8 to TRBJ1-5, with D possibly matching TRBD1 (5 bases). The germline CDR1 and CDR2 sequences are SGHVS and FQNEAQ. V was pared by 1 base and J by 0 bases, with 16 bases between. The CDR3 is made up of 18 amino acids. CDR3 residues: CASSLVAIGGYSNQPQHF. The CDR3 DNA reads as TGTGCCAGCAGCTTAGTGGCCATCGGGGGGTATAGCAATCAGCCCCAGCATTTT. The full variable domain, completed using reference TRBV7-8 and TRBJ1-5, is GAGVSQSPRYKVAKRGQDVALRCDPISGHVSLFWYQQALGQGPEFLTYFQNEAQLDKSGLPSDRFFAERPEGSVSTLKIQRTQQEDSAVYLCASSLVAIGGYSNQPQHFGDGTRLSIL.

This rearrangement joins TRBV7-2 to TRBJ2-1; 16 bases match TRBD2. Looked up from germline, CDR1 is SGHTA and CDR2 is FQGNSA. The length of the CDR3 is 16 residues. The trim removed 1 base at V and 9 bases at J, leaving 3 bases unmatched. The CDR3 DNA reads as TGTGCCAGCAGCTTAGGGGGGACTAGCGGGAGGGGTGAGCAGTTCTTC. Translation: CASSLGGTSGRGEQFF. The complete variable domain, with remaining parts taken from reference TRBV7-2 and TRBJ2-1, reads GAGVSQSPSNKVTEKGKDVELRCDPISGHTALYWYRQSLGQGLEFLIYFQGNSAPDKSGLPSDRFSAERTGGSVSTLTIQRTQQEDSAVYLCASSLGGTSGRGEQFFGPGTRLTVL.

This chain connects TRBV6-5 to TRBJ2-1; D may be TRBD1 (5 bases). Germline V gene sequence: CDR1 MNHEY, CDR2 SVGAGI. Trimming shortened V by 0 bases and J by 10 bases, and 13 bases separated the two germline ends. This CDR3 has 14 amino acids. This CDR3 reads CASSYSTATGEQFF. CDR3 in DNA: TGTGCCAGCAGTTACTCGACAGCGACCGGGGAGCAGTTCTTC.

The chain recombines TRBV10-2 with TRBJ2-5, with a tentative D call TRBD2 (6 bases). The CDR3 covers 11 residues. CDR1 is WSHSY, CDR2 SAAADI, per germline. V lost 11 bases and J lost 5, with 12 bases in between. The CDR3 sequence is CAAKGGETQYF. DNA for the CDR3: TGCGCCGCAAAAGGAGGGGAGACCCAGTACTTC.

The chain has TRBV5-1 and TRBJ1-1; D ambiguous. The germline gives CDR1 SGHRS, CDR2 YFSETQ. V was shortened by 1 base and J by 0 bases, with 10 bases between the two germline ends. The CDR3 spans 15 residues. The CDR3 here is CASSLNPGMNTEAFF. The CDR3 DNA is TGCGCCAGCAGCTTGAATCCGGGTATGAACACTGAAGCTTTCTTT.

This clone was detected once. This chain links TRBV9 with TRBJ2-3; possible D gene TRBD2, 7 bases. The CDR3 covers 16 residues. Trimming took 3 bases from V and 1 from J, leaving 15 bases between them. Germline assignment: CDR1 SGDLS and CDR2 YYNGEE. CDR3 bases: TGTGCCAGCAGCGCGGGGGGCGGGGGAGGCACAGATACGCAGTATTTT. Protein: CASSAGGGGGTDTQYF.

The chain employs TRBV6-2 or TRBV6-3 and TRBJ2-3; 12 nucleotides align to TRBD1. Germline CDR1 is MNHEY and CDR2 is SVGEGT. The CDR3 sequence is 18 residues long. V dropped 5 bases and J dropped 0; count of bases not matched to a gene: 9. The CDR3 here is CASSTEGQGARSTDTQYF. DNA of the CDR3: TGTGCCAGCAGTACAGAGGGACAGGGGGCCCGGAGCACAGATACGCAGTATTTT.

The V and J genes are TRBV25-1 and TRBJ1-1; a possible D gene is TRBD1 (6 bases). Looked up from germline, CDR1 is MGHDK and CDR2 is SYGVNS. This CDR3 is built from 13 residues. V was shortened by 6 bases and J by 6 bases, with 14 bases between the two germline ends. CDR3 sequence (DNA): TGTGCCAGCAGCCTTTCAGGGGTCGCTGAAGCTTTCTTT. The encoded protein is CASSLSGVAEAFF.

This clone came up a few times. This CDR3 is CASQQASASTGELFF. CDR3 sequence (DNA): TGTGCCAGTCAGCAAGCTAGCGCGAGCACCGGGGAGCTGTTTTTT. The V and J genes are TRBV19 and TRBJ2-2; TRBD2 might be the D (6 bases). The CDR3 contains 15 residues. V was shortened by 8 bases and J by 4 bases, with 17 bases between the two germline ends. CDR1 and CDR2 from the germline V gene are LNHDA and SQIVND (reference sequence).